This TCR beta chain emerged from a study of vaccination and CD4 T cells after COVID-19. Study-wide context: Cells received overlapping spike peptides from SARS-CoV-2, HCoV-NL63, HCoV-OC43 and HCoV-229E as stimulation. The authors gave control cultures a CEFX pool, an HIV-1 Nef pool, or no peptide.

At the Johns Hopkins FTIC core, DNA taken from cultured CD4+ T cells was sequenced by way of the Oncomine TCR Beta short-read assay. Genomic DNA was taken out of cultured CD4+ T cells by extraction. TCRdb analysed the PCR reads with MiXCR anew, one entry per CDR3 protein. The table shows about 9,100 distinct CDR3 sequences, with less than 35% occurring only once. This clonotype was seen once. Its antigen is undetermined. Treatment defined: approximately nine-day PBMC culture with coronavirus spike peptide pools or control peptides (ViraFEST assay). CD4+ T cells of the unexposed donor were collected before the COVID-19 pandemic (2011-2018). Germline CDR1 and CDR2: SQVTM and ANQGSEA. The CDR3 runs 14 residues. V shed 7 bases and J 1 base; nucleotides not matched to a gene: 3.

V is TRBV29-1 and J is TRBJ2-1; 11 positions match TRBD2. The sample comprised CD4+ T cells from blood, cultured in vitro. This TCR derives from a human donor in good health. CDR3 nucleotides: TGCAGCGCCCGACTAGCGGGGTCCTACAATGAGCAGTTCTTC. The encoded protein is CSARLAGSYNEQFF.